Listed here are 6 T cell receptor beta chains from one sample, sequenced in a study of blood T cell repertoires in COVID-19 (dated by TCRdb to about 2020). Library construction relied on the immunoSEQ multiplex PCR assay. TCRdb took this table from immuneACCESS and kept in-frame rearrangements with V and J called. Such tables lack part of the clones; where checked against another copy, unresolved V genes explain under half of the gap, and the rest is unexplained. The sample table lists roughly 150,000 clones, approximately 95% of them with a count of one. The ten largest account for around 2% of the sample. Material: peripheral blood. The receptors here all came from an older woman with COVID-19, enrolled during active disease.

This clone was detected a few times. At the DNA level, this CDR3 is encoded by other sequences in the same sample as well. This sequence joins TRBV7-3 and TRBJ1-1; possibly TRBD1 for D (5 bases). The CDR3 extends over 13 amino acids. Germline CDR1 reads SGHTA; CDR2 reads FQGTGA. V was shortened by 3 bases and J by 1 base, with 6 bases between the two germline ends. CDR3 nucleotides: TGTGCCAGCAGCTTGGGGCAGAACACTGAAGCTTTCTTT. Its translation is CASSLGQNTEAFF.

This chain joins TRBV21-1 and TRBJ1-5; the D call in the table, TRBD1, was not verified against the DNA. TRBV21-1 is a pseudogene. This CDR3 region has 13 residues. CDR3 in amino acids: CASSKQGGQPQHF. The CDR3 nucleotides are TGTGCCAGCAGCAAACAGGGCGGTCAGCCCCAGCATTTT.

This chain joins TRBV9 and TRBJ2-1, with a weak D call TRBD1 (5 bases). Germline values: CDR1 SGDLS, CDR2 YYNGEE. V lost 0 bases and J 6 bases, leaving 10 bases between the germline ends. The CDR3 covers 14 residues. CDR3 protein: CASSVESGLNEQFF. The CDR3 DNA follows: TGTGCCAGCAGCGTAGAGTCAGGGCTCAATGAGCAGTTCTTC.

J is TRBJ2-2 and V is TRBV19, with 10 positions matching TRBD1. The length of the CDR3 is 16 residues. Germline trimming cut 4 bases from V and 1 base from J; bases unmatched to any gene: 3. The V gene's germline CDR1 is LNHDA and CDR2 SQIVND (reference sequence). CDR3 sequence reads: CASSTRTGGNTGELFF. The DNA of the CDR3 is TGTGCCAGTAGTACCCGGACAGGGGGGAACACCGGGGAGCTGTTTTTT. Drawing the rest from reference TRBV19 and TRBJ2-2, the complete variable domain is DGGITQSPKYLFRKEGQNVTLSCEQNLNHDAMYWYRQDPGQGLRLIYYSQIVNDFQKGDIAEGYSVSREKKESFPLTVTSAQKNPTAFYLCASSTRTGGNTGELFFGEGSRLTVL.

The genes are TRBV4-2 and TRBJ1-2; a possible D gene is TRBD1 (6 bases). Germline V gene sequence: CDR1 LGHNA, CDR2 YNFKEQ. Trimming stripped 6 bases from V and 3 bases from J, with 14 bases between. CDR3 length equals 14 residues. CDR3 sequence reads: CASRRNRVDYGYTF. The CDR3 bases are TGTGCCAGCAGGAGGAACAGGGTTGACTATGGCTACACCTTC.

This clone was picked up one time. The chain uses TRBV19 and TRBJ1-4; 10 nucleotides match TRBD1. V gave up 5 bases and J gave up 3 bases; unmatched junction bases: 3. Germline CDR1 is LNHDA and CDR2 is SQIVND (reference sequence). The CDR3 contains 15 residues. CDR3 nucleotides: TGTGCCAGTAGTGGGACAGGGGAGGCTAATGAAAAACTGTTTTTT. Its protein product is CASSGTGEANEKLFF. The whole variable domain, remainder taken from reference TRBV19 and TRBJ1-4, is DGGITQSPKYLFRKEGQNVTLSCEQNLNHDAMYWYRQDPGQGLRLIYYSQIVNDFQKGDIAEGYSVSREKKESFPLTVTSAQKNPTAFYLCASSGTGEANEKLFFGSGTQLSVL.